The T cell receptor (beta chain) under discussion was sequenced for a study of OX40 agonist ivuxolimab in advanced cancers. Clones were sequenced by immunoSEQ multiplex PCR, and TCRdb holds only the in-frame ones, with some missing. The profile covers around 65,000 clones, with around 92% appearing a single time and roughly an eighth taken by the ten largest. V shed 10 bases, J shed 2 bases, and the junction held 14 bases outside the gene matches. This CDR3 has 15 amino acids. Per germline, CDR1 MNHEY and CDR2 SMNVEV (reference sequence). Sequencing was performed on CD4+ or CD8+ T cells sorted from blood, taken in a trial of the OX40 agonist ivuxolimab. The sequence came from an adult with an advanced solid tumor such as melanoma, head and neck, liver or kidney cancer. The gene calls are TRBV27 and TRBJ2-7; 7 nucleotides match TRBD2. CDR3: CATRDQTSPAYEQYF. As DNA, the CDR3 is TGTGCCACCCGAGATCAGACTAGCCCTGCCTACGAGCAGTACTTC.